This T cell receptor (beta chain) was captured by sequencing in a study of blood T cell repertoires in COVID-19. Study context: The United States, Italy and Spain supplied acute and convalescent COVID-19 samples.

Study processing details: How many nucleated cells were present was estimated from reference gene primer amplification. TCRdb keeps only in-frame clones here, not all; method: immunoSEQ multiplex PCR. That table supplies the V and J calls and clone size; D and trimming were determined from the DNA. The repertoire includes 400,000 to 450,000 clones, roughly 88% of them detected once, and 0.55% to 0.75% sits in the top ten. Germline V gene data show CDR1 as SEHNR and CDR2 as FQNEAQ (reference sequence). After removal of 1 base from V and 4 bases from J, the junction contained 0 bases not matched to a gene. The CDR3 runs 15 residues. All recovered Cohort 3 donors got two negative PCRs, got clearance, or saw symptom resolution.

This chain joins TRBV7-9 and TRBJ2-7; TRBD2 matches at 14 bases. The sequenced material came from PBMCs or T cells enriched from blood (not recorded which). This TCR came from a man aged 18 to 29 who had recovered from COVID-19. The CDR3 DNA reads TGTGCCAGCAGCTTAGGGACTAGCGGGAGGTACGAGCAGTACTTC. Amino acids: CASSLGTSGRYEQYF.